This T cell receptor beta chain was obtained from a study of blood T cell repertoires in COVID-19. V was pared by 2 bases and J by 2 bases, with 6 bases between. The CDR3 spans 14 residues. Germline CDR1 reads SGHVS; CDR2 reads FNYEAQ. Only in-frame clones appear in the TCRdb table, and some are missing; sequencing was by immunoSEQ multiplex PCR. The data show 200,000 to 300,000 clones, around nine tenths seen once. The sequence was obtained from a young man with active or convalescent COVID-19. What was sequenced was peripheral blood. J is TRBJ2-2 and V is TRBV7-6; D unclear. The CDR3 region is CASSLPVNTGELFF. The CDR3 DNA reads as TGTGCCAGCAGCTTACCGGTTAACACCGGGGAGCTGTTTTTT.